This is a list of T cell receptor beta chains from one sample in a study of blood T cell repertoires in COVID-19. The repertoire was sequenced with immunoSEQ multiplex PCR; TCRdb's copy has only in-frame clones and lacks some. This sample has about 170,000 clones, with approximately 81% found just once. The sequencing sample was made of peripheral blood. All receptors come from a woman of 80 years or more with active or convalescent COVID-19. Each CDR3 is given with its conserved first and last residue. The order of the fields is J gene, V gene, D gene, clone size, CDR3 DNA, CDR3 protein. The D gene is left open where the match is weak. Clone size, where shown, is once, few, many, or a class for clones that have expanded.

>TRBJ2-4|TRBV21-1|NA|NA
TGTGCCGCACAGCTCCCGCCGCACCTCTCGGCCAAAAACATTCAGTACTTC
CAAQLPPHLSAKNIQYF
>TRBJ2-7|TRBV10-3|TRBD2|NA
TGTGCCATCACAGGGACTAGCGGGAGCGAGCAGTACTTC
CAITGTSGSEQYF
>TRBJ1-1|TRBV3-1/TRBV3-2|NA|NA
TGTGCCAGCAGCCAGAGGGAAGGTGCGGCTGAAGCTTTCTTT
CASSQREGAAEAFF
>TRBJ2-5|TRBV6-6|NA|NA
TGTGCCAGCAGTTACTCGCCCAAGCCACAAGAGACCCAGTACTTC
CASSYSPKPQETQYF
>TRBJ1-2|TRBV29-1|NA|NA
TGCAGCGTTGAAGATCTGGGGGCCGGCTATGGCTACACCTTC
CSVEDLGAGYGYTF
>TRBJ1-2|TRBV6-5|NA|NA
TGTGCCAGCAGGAGGACAGAAAACTATGGCTACACCTTC
CASRRTENYGYTF
>TRBJ2-2|TRBV29-1|TRBD2|NA
TGCAGCGTTTTCCGGGAGGGGCAAATTACCGGGGAGCTGTTTTTT
CSVFREGQITGELFF
>TRBJ1-2|TRBV5-1|NA|NA
TGCGCCAGCAGCTTGGTGGACATGGAGTCCTATGGCTACACCTTC
CASSLVDMESYGYTF
>TRBJ1-2|TRBV18|NA|NA
TGTGCCAGCTCACCAGAGATTCGGAGGGCCATATCTGGCTACACCTTC
CASSPEIRRAISGYTF
>TRBJ2-7|TRBV3-1/TRBV3-2|NA|NA
TGTGCCAGCAGCCAAGACTCTAGCAGTTCCTACGAGCAGTACTTC
CASSQDSSSSYEQYF
>TRBJ2-1|TRBV5-1|TRBD1|NA
TGCGCCAGCAGCTTGGGGGACAGGGATTACAATGAGCAGTTCTTC
CASSLGDRDYNEQFF
>TRBJ2-3|TRBV14|TRBD1|once
TGTGCCAGCAGCCCTCGGACAGGGGACACAGATACGCAGTATTTT
CASSPRTGDTDTQYF
>TRBJ1-1|TRBV14|NA|once
TGTGCCAGCAGCCGTTGGTTGGGGGAGGACACTGAAGCTTTCTTT
CASSRWLGEDTEAFF
>TRBJ2-3|TRBV24-1|NA|NA
TGTGCCACCAGTGAGCGGGGAGATACGCAGTATTTT
CATSERGDTQYF
>TRBJ1-2|TRBV18|TRBD1|once
TGTGCCAGCTCACCACGGACAGGGGCAATCTATGGCTACACCTTC
CASSPRTGAIYGYTF
>TRBJ2-6|TRBV27|NA|NA
TGTGCCAGCAGTTTTGAGGGAAACTCTGGGGCCAACGTCCTGACTTTC
CASSFEGNSGANVLTF
>TRBJ1-2|TRBV4-1|TRBD1|NA
TGCGCCAGCAGCCCCCAGGGACAGGGGAGCGGCTACACCTTC
CASSPQGQGSGYTF
>TRBJ2-2|TRBV19|NA|NA
TGTGCCAGCCGCGTGGAAGGGAGTACCGGGGAGCTGTTTTTT
CASRVEGSTGELFF
>TRBJ2-2|TRBV27|TRBD2|NA
TGTGCCAGCAGTTTCCTAAGCGGGAGGAGCACCGGGGAGCTGTTTTTT
CASSFLSGRSTGELFF
>TRBJ1-3|TRBV27|TRBD1|NA
TGTGCCAGCAGTCCCGACAGGGAGCCTGGAAACACCATATATTTT
CASSPDREPGNTIYF
>TRBJ1-6|TRBV2|TRBD1|NA
TGTGCCAGCAGCGCGTATCCTACCGGGACAGGGGGAAATTCACCCCTCCACTTT
CASSAYPTGTGGNSPLHF
>TRBJ2-7|TRBV6-5|TRBD2|NA
TGTGCCAGCACTCCCGGGGGGACGGGGCCCTACGAGCAGTACTTC
CASTPGGTGPYEQYF